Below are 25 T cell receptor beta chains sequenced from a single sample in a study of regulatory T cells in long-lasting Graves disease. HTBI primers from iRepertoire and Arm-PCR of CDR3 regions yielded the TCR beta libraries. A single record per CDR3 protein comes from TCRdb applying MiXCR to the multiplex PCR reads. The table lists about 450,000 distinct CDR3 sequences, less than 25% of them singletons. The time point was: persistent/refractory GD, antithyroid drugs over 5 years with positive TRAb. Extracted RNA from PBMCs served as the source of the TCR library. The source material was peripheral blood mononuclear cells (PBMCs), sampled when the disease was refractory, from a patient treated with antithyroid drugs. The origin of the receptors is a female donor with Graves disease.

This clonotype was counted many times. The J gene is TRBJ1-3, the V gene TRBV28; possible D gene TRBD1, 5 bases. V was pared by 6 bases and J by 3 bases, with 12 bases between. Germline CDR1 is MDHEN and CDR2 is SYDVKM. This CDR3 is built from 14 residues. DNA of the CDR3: TGTGCCAGCAGCCGACTAGACAGTGGAAACACCATATATTTT. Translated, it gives CASSRLDSGNTIYF.

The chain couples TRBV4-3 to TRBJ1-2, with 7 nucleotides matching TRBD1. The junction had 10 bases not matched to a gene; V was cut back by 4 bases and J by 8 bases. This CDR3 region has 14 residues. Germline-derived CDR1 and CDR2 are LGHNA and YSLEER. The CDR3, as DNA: TGCGCCAGCAGCCCATCCCAAACAGGGGACGGCTACACCTTC. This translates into CASSPSQTGDGYTF.

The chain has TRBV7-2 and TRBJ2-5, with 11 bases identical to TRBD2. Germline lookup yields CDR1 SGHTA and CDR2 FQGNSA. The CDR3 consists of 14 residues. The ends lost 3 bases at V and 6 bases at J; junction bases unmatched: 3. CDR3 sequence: CASSFSGREKTQYF. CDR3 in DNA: TGTGCCAGCAGCTTTAGCGGGAGGGAGAAGACCCAGTACTTC.

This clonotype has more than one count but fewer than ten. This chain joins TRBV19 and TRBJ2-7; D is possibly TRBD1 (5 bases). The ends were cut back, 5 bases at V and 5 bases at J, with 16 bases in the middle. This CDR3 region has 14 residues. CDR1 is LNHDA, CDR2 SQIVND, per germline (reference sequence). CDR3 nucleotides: TGTGCCAGTAGTGCTGCAGGGTTTCCCAACGAGCAGTACTTC. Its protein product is CASSAAGFPNEQYF.

The CDR3 DNA reads TGTGCCAGCAGTTTAGGGAGGATTGGTGCCTGGGGCACTGAAGCTTTCTTT. The encoded protein is CASSLGRIGAWGTEAFF. The chain carries TRBV12-3 or TRBV12-4 and TRBJ1-1, with unresolved D. This CDR3 has 17 amino acids. V was cut by 1 base and J by 4 bases, with 19 bases left in between.

CDR3 region: CSAGWTGGSYTEAFF. The CDR3 bases are TGCAGCGCCGGGTGGACAGGGGGCTCGTACACTGAAGCTTTCTTT. The rearrangement uses TRBV29-1 and TRBJ1-1; 11 nucleotides match TRBD1. Germline V CDR1 and CDR2: SQVTM, ANQGSEA. CDR3 length equals 15 residues. The ends lost 7 bases at V and 3 bases at J; junction bases unmatched: 10.

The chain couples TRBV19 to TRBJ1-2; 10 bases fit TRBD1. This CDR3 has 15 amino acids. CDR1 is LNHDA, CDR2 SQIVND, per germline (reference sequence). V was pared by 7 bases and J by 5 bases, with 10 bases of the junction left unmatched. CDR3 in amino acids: CASTSYGQGEYGYTF. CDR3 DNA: TGTGCCAGTACCTCATATGGACAGGGGGAATATGGCTACACCTTC. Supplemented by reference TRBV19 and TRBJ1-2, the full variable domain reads DGGITQSPKYLFRKEGQNVTLSCEQNLNHDAMYWYRQDPGQGLRLIYYSQIVNDFQKGDIAEGYSVSREKKESFPLTVTSAQKNPTAFYLCASTSYGQGEYGYTFGSGTRLTVV.

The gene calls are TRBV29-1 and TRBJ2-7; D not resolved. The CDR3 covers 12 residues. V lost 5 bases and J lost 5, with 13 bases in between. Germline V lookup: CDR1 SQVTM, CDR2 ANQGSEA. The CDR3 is CSVCVQPHEQYF. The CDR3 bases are TGCAGCGTTTGCGTCCAACCCCACGAGCAGTACTTC.

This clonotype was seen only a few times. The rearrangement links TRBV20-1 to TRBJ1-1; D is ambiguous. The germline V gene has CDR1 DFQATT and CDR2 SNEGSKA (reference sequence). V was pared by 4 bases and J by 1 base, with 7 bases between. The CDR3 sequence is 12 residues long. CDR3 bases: TGCAGTGCTACCTACGAGAACACTGAAGCTTTCTTT. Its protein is CSATYENTEAFF.

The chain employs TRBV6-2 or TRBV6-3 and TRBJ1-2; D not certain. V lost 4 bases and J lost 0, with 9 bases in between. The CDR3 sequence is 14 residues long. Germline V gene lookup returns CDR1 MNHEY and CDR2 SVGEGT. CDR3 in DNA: TGTGCCAGCAGTTTAGCACGGACTAACTATGGCTACACCTTC. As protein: CASSLARTNYGYTF.

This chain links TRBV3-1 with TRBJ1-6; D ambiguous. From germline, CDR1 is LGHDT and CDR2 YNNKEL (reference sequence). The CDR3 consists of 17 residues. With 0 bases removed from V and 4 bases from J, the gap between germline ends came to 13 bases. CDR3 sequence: CASSQDRMPGYNSPLHF. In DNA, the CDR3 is TGTGCCAGCAGCCAAGATCGTATGCCGGGTTATAATTCACCCCTCCACTTT.

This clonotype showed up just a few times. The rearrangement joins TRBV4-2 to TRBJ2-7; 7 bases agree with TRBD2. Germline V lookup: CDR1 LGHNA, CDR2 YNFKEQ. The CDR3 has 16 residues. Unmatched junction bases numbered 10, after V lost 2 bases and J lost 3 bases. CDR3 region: CASSQPSGMGLYEQYF. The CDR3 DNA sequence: TGTGCCAGCAGCCAACCTAGCGGAATGGGCCTCTACGAGCAGTACTTC.

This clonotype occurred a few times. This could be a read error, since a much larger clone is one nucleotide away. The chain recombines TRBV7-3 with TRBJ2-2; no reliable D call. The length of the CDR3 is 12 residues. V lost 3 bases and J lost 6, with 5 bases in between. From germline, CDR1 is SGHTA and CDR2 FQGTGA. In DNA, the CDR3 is TGTGCCAGCAGCTTTGACGCCGGGGAGCTGTTTTTT. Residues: CASSFDAGELFF.

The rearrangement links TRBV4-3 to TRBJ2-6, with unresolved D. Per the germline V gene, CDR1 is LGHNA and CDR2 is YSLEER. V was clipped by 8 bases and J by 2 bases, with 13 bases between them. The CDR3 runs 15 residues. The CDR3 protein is CASSEIVAGANVLTF. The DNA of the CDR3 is TGCGCCAGCTCCGAAATAGTAGCTGGGGCCAACGTCCTGACTTTC.

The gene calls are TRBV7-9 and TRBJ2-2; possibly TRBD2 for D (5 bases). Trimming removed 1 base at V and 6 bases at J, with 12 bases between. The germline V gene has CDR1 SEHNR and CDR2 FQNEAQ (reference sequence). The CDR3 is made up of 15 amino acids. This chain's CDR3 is CASSLGFRDPGELFF. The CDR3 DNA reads TGTGCCAGCAGCTTAGGTTTCCGGGATCCCGGGGAGCTGTTTTTT.

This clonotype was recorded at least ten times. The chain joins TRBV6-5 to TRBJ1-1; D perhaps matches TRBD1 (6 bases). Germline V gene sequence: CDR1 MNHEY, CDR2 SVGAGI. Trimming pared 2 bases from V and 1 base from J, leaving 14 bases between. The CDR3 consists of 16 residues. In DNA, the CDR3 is TGTGCCAGCAGTTACACACCGGGACACCCGAACACTGAAGCTTTCTTT. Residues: CASSYTPGHPNTEAFF.

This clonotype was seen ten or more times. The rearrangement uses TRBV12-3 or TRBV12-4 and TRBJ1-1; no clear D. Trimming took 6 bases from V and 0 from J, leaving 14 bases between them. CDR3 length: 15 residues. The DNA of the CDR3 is TGTGCCAGCAGCCGAACTGGACTACTGAACACTGAAGCTTTCTTT. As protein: CASSRTGLLNTEAFF.

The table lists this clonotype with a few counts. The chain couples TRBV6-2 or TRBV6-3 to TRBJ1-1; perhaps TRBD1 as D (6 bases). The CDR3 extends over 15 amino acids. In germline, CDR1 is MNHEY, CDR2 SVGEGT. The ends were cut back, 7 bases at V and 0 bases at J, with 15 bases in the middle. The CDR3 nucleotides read TGTGCCAGCACCTTGACAGGACAGATGAACACTGAAGCTTTCTTT. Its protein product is CASTLTGQMNTEAFF.

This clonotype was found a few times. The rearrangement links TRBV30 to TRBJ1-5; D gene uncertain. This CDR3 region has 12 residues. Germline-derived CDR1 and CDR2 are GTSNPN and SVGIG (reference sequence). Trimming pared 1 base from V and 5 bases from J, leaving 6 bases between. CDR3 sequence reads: CAWSDADQPQHF. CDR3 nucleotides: TGTGCCTGGAGTGATGCGGATCAGCCCCAGCATTTT.

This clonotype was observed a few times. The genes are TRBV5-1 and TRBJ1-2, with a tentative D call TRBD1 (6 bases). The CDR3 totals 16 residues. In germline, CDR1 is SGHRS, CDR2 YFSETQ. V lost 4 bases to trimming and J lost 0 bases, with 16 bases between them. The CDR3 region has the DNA TGCGCCAGCAGCCTCGCGCCGGACAGCCCTAACTATGGCTACACCTTC. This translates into CASSLAPDSPNYGYTF.

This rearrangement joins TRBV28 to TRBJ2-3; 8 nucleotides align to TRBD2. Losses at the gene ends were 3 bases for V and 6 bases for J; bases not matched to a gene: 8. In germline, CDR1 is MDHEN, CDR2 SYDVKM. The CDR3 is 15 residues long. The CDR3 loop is CASSFGGAVGDTQYF. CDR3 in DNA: TGTGCCAGCAGTTTCGGGGGGGCTGTAGGCGATACGCAGTATTTT.

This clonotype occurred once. The CDR3 bases are TGTGCCAGTAGTATAGAGTCCCAGGGGCCGGAGCGTTTGGGGTCCTACGAGCAGTACTTC. Translation gives CASSIESQGPERLGSYEQYF. The chain links TRBV19 to TRBJ2-7; possible D gene TRBD1, 6 bases. V shed 0 bases and J shed 1 base, with 25 bases lying between them. CDR3 length: 20 residues. From germline, CDR1 is LNHDA and CDR2 SQIVND (reference sequence). The full variable domain, rest sourced from reference TRBV19 and TRBJ2-7, is DGGITQSPKYLFRKEGQNVTLSCEQNLNHDAMYWYRQDPGQGLRLIYYSQIVNDFQKGDIAEGYSVSREKKESFPLTVTSAQKNPTAFYLCASSIESQGPERLGSYEQYFGPGTRLTVT.

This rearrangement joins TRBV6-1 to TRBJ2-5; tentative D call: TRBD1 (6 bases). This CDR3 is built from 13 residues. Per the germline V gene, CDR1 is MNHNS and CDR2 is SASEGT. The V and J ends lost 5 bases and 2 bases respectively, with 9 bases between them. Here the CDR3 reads CASSHREQETQYF. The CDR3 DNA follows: TGTGCCAGCAGTCACAGGGAGCAAGAGACCCAGTACTTC.

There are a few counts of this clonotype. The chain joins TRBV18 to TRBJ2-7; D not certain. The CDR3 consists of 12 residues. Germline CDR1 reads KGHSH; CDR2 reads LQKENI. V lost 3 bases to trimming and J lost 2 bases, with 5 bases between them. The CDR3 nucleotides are TGTGCCAGCTCACCCCGAGCCTACGAGCAGTACTTC. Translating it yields CASSPRAYEQYF.

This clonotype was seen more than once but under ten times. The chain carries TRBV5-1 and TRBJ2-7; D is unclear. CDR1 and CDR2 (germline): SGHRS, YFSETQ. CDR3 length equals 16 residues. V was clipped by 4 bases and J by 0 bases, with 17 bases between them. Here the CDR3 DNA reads TGCGCCAGCAGCCCCGATTATCCCCTAAGCTCCTACGAGCAGTACTTC. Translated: CASSPDYPLSSYEQYF.